One sample yielded the 16 T cell receptor beta chains listed below, sequenced in a study of response to subunit inactivated influenza vaccine. TCRdb used MiXCR to reprocess the RT-PCR reads, holding one entry per CDR3 protein. The sample records about 520,000 distinct CDR3 sequences, 6.5% to 8% being singletons. The sample here was PBMCs from blood, taken about 24 months after vaccination. These receptors were obtained from a man aged 50 to 69 who received an inactivated influenza vaccine.

This clonotype was detected only a few times. The J gene is TRBJ2-3, the V gene TRBV2; TRBD1 might be the D (6 bases). Trimming stripped 7 bases from V and 1 base from J, with 15 bases between. CDR3 length equals 15 residues. Per the germline V gene, CDR1 is SNHLY and CDR2 is FYNNEI. CDR3 loop: CASTQNDRRTDTQYF. Here the CDR3 DNA reads TGTGCCAGCACCCAGAACGACAGGCGCACAGATACGCAGTATTTT.

Ten or more counts support this clonotype. The V and J genes are TRBV12-3 or TRBV12-4 and TRBJ2-2; unclear D gene. CDR3 size: 14 residues. Deletions cut 6 bases from V and 6 bases from J, with 14 bases between. The CDR3 bases are TGTGCCAGCAGCTGGGTGGATCTGGCCGGGGAGCTGTTTTTT. As protein: CASSWVDLAGELFF.

This clonotype has ten or more counts. V usage is TRBV6-2 or TRBV6-3 and J usage is TRBJ1-1, with 8 bases identical to TRBD1. CDR1 and CDR2 (germline): MNHEY, SVGEGT. The CDR3 has 15 amino acids. V lost 2 bases and J lost 8; bases outside the gene matches: 10. The CDR3, as DNA: TGTGCCAGCAGTTACGCAAGAACAGGGGGATCGGAAGCTTTCTTT. As protein: CASSYARTGGSEAFF.

This clonotype was observed many times. The rearrangement uses TRBV5-5 and TRBJ2-5; no reliable D call. This CDR3 comprises 13 residues. The V and J ends lost 0 bases and 4 bases respectively, with 7 bases between them. Germline assignment: CDR1 SGHKS and CDR2 YYEKEE (reference sequence). In DNA, the CDR3 is TGTGCCAGCAGCTTGGGCCCCTCAGAGACCCAGTACTTC. Its translation is CASSLGPSETQYF.

V usage is TRBV6-2 or TRBV6-3 and J usage is TRBJ2-7; 10 bases fit TRBD1. V lost 6 bases to trimming and J lost 6 bases; unmatched junction nucleotides: 8. CDR3 size: 14 residues. The germline V gene encodes CDR1 MNHEY and CDR2 SVGEGT. The DNA for the CDR3 is TGTGCCAGCAGCCCAACCAGGGACAGGGGCGAGCAGTACTTC. Translating gives CASSPTRDRGEQYF.

This clonotype was found a few times. The rearrangement links TRBV6-2 or TRBV6-3 to TRBJ2-1; D not certain. The CDR3 contains 16 residues. V gave up 0 bases and J gave up 4 bases, with 13 bases separating them. Germline CDR1 MNHEY, CDR2 SVGEGT. The CDR3 DNA reads TGTGCCAGCAGTTACTCAGTAGGGTCTAAATACAATGAGCAGTTCTTC. The encoded protein is CASSYSVGSKYNEQFF.

This clonotype showed up just a few times. This rearrangement joins TRBV4-1 to TRBJ1-4; D may be TRBD1 (5 bases). V was shortened by 1 base and J by 0 bases, with 21 bases between the two germline ends. Looked up from germline, CDR1 is MGHRA and CDR2 is YSYEKL. CDR3 length equals 20 residues. As DNA, the CDR3 is TGCGCCAGCAGCCAAGTTAGGTATCAGACAGTACTTGCAACTAATGAAAAACTGTTTTTT. Its translation is CASSQVRYQTVLATNEKLFF.

V and J are TRBV6-5 and TRBJ1-2; 11 nucleotides line up with TRBD1. Trimming at V came to 2 bases and at J to 4 bases, leaving 3 bases not matched to a gene. Germline V CDR1 and CDR2: MNHEY, SVGAGI. CDR3 length: 15 amino acids. The CDR3 loop reads CASSYTGTGGYGYTF. The CDR3 coding sequence is TGTGCCAGCAGTTACACCGGGACAGGGGGCTATGGCTACACCTTC.

This clonotype appeared a few times. The CDR3 region has the DNA TGTGCCAGCAGCTTAGGTGGCAGGGAAGAAGCTTTCTTT. Encoded protein: CASSLGGREEAFF. The gene calls are TRBV7-8 and TRBJ1-1; a weak D match, TRBD1 (5 bases). V lost 1 base to trimming and J lost 8 bases, with 11 bases between them. The CDR3 totals 13 residues. Germline CDR1 is SGHVS and CDR2 is FQNEAQ.

The chain combines TRBV11-2 with TRBJ2-1; no firm D call. Germline V gene lookup returns CDR1 SGHAT and CDR2 FQNNGV. This CDR3 comprises 15 residues. With 2 bases removed from V and 7 bases from J, the gap between germline ends came to 15 bases. The CDR3 region has the DNA TGTGCCAGCAGCTTACGGGCAGAATACGGTAATGAGCAGTTCTTC. Protein product: CASSLRAEYGNEQFF.

This clonotype was seen repeatedly, ten times or more. The chain employs TRBV11-2 and TRBJ1-4; D remains ambiguous. From germline, CDR1 is SGHAT and CDR2 FQNNGV. Trimming removed 5 bases from V and 8 bases from J, with 18 bases in between. The CDR3 runs to 15 residues. The CDR3 DNA follows: TGTGCCAGCAGCCGAGCCGGGTGGGATAAGGAAAAACTGTTTTTT. This codes for CASSRAGWDKEKLFF.

In this sample, this clonotype turned up many times. This rearrangement joins TRBV7-2 to TRBJ2-1; 7 positions agree with TRBD1. V lost 2 bases to trimming and J lost 7 bases; unmatched junction nucleotides: 2. The CDR3 is made up of 13 amino acids. From germline, CDR1 is SGHTA and CDR2 FQGNSA. The CDR3 DNA is TGTGCCAGCAGCTTAATGACAGGGAATGAGCAGTTCTTC. Translated: CASSLMTGNEQFF.

The chain joins TRBV7-2 to TRBJ2-1; 10 positions match TRBD2. This CDR3 comprises 16 residues. The V segment lost 5 bases and the J segment 4 bases; nucleotides outside the gene matches: 8. CDR1 is SGHTA, CDR2 FQGNSA, per germline. Here the CDR3 reads CASSPSSSGSYNEQFF. CDR3 DNA: TGTGCCAGCAGCCCGAGTTCTAGCGGGAGTTACAATGAGCAGTTCTTC.

This clonotype occurred a few times. This rearrangement joins TRBV7-9 to TRBJ2-7; D call uncertain. CDR3 length equals 14 residues. Germline V gene lookup returns CDR1 SEHNR and CDR2 FQNEAQ (reference sequence). V gave up 5 bases and J gave up 1 base, with 12 bases separating them. The CDR3 bases are TGTGCCAGCAGCCAGGTGACGGGTTCCTACGAGCAGTACTTC. This encodes CASSQVTGSYEQYF.

The CDR3 nucleotides read TGTGCCAGCAGCCATAGACAGGGACGGGCGAACACTGAAGCTTTCTTT. Its translation is CASSHRQGRANTEAFF. The V gene is TRBV12-3 or TRBV12-4, the J gene TRBJ1-1; 7 bases are shared with TRBD1. This CDR3 contains 16 residues. Trimming removed 6 bases from V and 1 base from J; junction bases left unmatched: 11.

This clonotype has a count of ten or more. The genes are TRBV20-1 and TRBJ1-6; maybe TRBD1 (5 bases). The CDR3 is made up of 12 amino acids. V dropped 0 bases and J dropped 9 bases, with 6 bases sitting between them. Germline values: CDR1 DFQATT, CDR2 SNEGSKA (reference sequence). CDR3 amino acids: CSARERGSPLHF. Here the CDR3 DNA reads TGCAGTGCTAGAGAGAGGGGTTCACCCCTCCACTTT.